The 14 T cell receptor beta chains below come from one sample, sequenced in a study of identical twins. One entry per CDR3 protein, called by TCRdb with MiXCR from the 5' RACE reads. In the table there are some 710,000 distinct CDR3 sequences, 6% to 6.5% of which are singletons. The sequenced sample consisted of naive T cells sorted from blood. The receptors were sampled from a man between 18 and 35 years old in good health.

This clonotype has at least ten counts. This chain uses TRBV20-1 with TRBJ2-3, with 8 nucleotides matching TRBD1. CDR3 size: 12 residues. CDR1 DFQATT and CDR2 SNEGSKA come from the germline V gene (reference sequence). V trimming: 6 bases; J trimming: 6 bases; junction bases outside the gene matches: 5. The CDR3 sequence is CSAPGQADTQYF. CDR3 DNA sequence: TGCAGTGCCCCGGGACAGGCGGATACGCAGTATTTT.

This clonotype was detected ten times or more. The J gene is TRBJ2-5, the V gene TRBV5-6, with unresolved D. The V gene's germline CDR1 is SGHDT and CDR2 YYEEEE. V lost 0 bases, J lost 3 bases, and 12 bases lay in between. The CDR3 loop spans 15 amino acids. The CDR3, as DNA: TGTGCCAGCAGCTTGGTGAACAGAGCAAAAGAGACCCAGTACTTC. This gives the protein CASSLVNRAKETQYF.

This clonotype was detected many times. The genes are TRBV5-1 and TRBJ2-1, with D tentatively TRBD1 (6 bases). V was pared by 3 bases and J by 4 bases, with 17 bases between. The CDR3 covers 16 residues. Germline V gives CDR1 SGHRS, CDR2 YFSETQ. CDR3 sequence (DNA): TGCGCCAGCAGCTCTTACCGCAACCAGGGGTACAATGAGCAGTTCTTC. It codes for CASSSYRNQGYNEQFF.

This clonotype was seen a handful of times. The CDR3 loop reads CASSEPGGQDEKLFF. The CDR3 DNA reads as TGTGCCAGCAGTGAACCCGGAGGGCAGGATGAAAAACTGTTTTTT. This rearrangement joins TRBV25-1 to TRBJ1-4; D gene ambiguous. CDR1 and CDR2 (germline): MGHDK, SYGVNS. The V end was cut by 2 bases, the J end by 6 bases, with 13 bases between. The CDR3 contains 15 residues.

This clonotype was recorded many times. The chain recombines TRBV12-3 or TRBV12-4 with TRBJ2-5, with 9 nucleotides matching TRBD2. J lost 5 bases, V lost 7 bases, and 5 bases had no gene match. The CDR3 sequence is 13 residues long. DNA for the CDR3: TGTGCCAGCACTTGGCTAGCGGGGGAGACCCAGTACTTC. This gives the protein CASTWLAGETQYF.

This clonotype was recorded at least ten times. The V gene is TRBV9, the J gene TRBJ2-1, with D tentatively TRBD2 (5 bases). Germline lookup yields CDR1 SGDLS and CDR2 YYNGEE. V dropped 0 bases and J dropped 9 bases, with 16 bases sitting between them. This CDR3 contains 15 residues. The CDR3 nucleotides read TGTGCCAGCAGCGTAGGCCGGGATCGAAACAGTGAGCAGTTCTTC. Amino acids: CASSVGRDRNSEQFF.

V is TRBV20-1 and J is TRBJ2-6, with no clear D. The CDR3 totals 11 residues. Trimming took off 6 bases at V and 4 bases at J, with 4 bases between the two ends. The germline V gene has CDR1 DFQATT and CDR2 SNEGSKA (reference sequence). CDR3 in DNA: TGCAGTGCAGAGGGGGCCAACGTCCTGACTTTC. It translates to CSAEGANVLTF.

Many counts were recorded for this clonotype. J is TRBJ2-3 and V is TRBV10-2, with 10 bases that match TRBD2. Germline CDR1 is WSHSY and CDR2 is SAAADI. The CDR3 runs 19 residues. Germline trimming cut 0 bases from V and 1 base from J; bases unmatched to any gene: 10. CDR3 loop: CASSESRLAGATGTDTQYF. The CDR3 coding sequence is TGCGCCAGCAGTGAGTCGCGGCTAGCGGGAGCAACGGGCACAGATACGCAGTATTTT.

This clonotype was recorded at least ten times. The CDR3 protein is CASTIGKGQNLNSPLHF. For the CDR3, the DNA is TGTGCCAGCACCATAGGGAAAGGGCAGAACCTTAATTCACCCCTCCACTTT. The V and J genes are TRBV28 and TRBJ1-6; D not resolved. The CDR3 length is 17 residues. The germline V gene has CDR1 MDHEN and CDR2 SYDVKM. Trimming removed 7 bases at V and 6 bases at J, with 22 bases between.

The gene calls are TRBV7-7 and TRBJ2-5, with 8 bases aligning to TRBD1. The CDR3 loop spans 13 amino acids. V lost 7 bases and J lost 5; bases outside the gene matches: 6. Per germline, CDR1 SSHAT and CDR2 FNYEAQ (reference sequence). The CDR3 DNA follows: TGTGCCAGCACCTTGACAGGGGCCGAGACCCAGTACTTC. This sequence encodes CASTLTGAETQYF.

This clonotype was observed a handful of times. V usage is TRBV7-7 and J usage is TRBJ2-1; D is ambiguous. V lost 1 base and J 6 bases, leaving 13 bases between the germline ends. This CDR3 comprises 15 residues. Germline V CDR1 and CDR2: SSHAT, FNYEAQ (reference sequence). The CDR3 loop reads CASSLDLYGPNEQFF. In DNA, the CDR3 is TGTGCCAGCAGCTTAGATCTTTACGGTCCCAATGAGCAGTTCTTC.

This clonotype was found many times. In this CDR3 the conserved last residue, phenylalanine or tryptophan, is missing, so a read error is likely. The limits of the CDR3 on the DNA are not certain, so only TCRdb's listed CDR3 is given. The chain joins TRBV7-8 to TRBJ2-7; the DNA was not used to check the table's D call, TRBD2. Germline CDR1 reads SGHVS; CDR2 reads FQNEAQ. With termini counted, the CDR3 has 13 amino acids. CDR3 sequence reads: CASSRTAGTSIFI.

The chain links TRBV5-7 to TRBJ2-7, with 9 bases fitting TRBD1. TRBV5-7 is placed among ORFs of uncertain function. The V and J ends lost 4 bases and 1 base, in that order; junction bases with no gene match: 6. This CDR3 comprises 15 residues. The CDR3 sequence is CASSAGTGWSYEQYV. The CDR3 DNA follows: TGTGCCAGCAGCGCCGGGACAGGGTGGTCCTACGAGCAGTACGTC.

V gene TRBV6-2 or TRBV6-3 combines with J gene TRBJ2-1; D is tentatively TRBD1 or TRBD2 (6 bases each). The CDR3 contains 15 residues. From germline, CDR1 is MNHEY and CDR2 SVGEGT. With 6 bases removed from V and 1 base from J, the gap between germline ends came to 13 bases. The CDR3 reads CASSPRGTSYNEQFF. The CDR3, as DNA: TGTGCCAGCAGCCCCCGCGGGACATCCTACAATGAGCAGTTCTTC.